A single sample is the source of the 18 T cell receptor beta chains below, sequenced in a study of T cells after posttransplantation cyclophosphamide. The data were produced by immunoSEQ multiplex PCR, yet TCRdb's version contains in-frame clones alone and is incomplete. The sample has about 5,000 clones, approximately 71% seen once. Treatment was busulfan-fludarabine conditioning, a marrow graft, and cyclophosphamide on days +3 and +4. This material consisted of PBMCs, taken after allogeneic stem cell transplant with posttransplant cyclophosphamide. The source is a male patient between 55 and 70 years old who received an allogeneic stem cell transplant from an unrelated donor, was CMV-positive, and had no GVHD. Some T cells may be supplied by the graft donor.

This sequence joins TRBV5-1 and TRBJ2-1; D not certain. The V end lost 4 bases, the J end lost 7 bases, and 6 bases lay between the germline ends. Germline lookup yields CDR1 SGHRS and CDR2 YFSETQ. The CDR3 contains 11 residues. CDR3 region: CASSLTNEQFF. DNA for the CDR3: TGCGCCAGCAGCCTTACAAATGAGCAGTTCTTC.

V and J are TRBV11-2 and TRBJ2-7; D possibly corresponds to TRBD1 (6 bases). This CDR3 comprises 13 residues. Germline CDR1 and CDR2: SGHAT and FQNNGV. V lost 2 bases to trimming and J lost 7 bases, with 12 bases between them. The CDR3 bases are TGTGCCAGCAGCTTATCTACAGGGTATGAGCAGTACTTC. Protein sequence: CASSLSTGYEQYF.

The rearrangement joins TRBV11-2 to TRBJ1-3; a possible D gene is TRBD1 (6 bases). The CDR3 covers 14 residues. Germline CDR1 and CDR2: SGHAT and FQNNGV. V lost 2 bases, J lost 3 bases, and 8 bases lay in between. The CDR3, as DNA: TGTGCCAGCAGCTTAAACAGGGTTGGAAACACCATATATTTT. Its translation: CASSLNRVGNTIYF.

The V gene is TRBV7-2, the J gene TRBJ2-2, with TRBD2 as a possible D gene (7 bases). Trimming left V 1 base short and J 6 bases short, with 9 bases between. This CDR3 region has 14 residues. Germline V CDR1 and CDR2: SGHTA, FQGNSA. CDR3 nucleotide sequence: TGTGCCAGCAGCTTAGACGGGGGGCCCGGGGAGCTGTTTTTT. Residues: CASSLDGGPGELFF.

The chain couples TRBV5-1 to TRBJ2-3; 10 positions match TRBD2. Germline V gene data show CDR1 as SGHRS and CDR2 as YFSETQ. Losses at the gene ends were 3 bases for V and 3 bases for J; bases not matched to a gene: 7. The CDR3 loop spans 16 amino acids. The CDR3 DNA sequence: TGCGCCAGCAGCTCGCCCGGGACTAGCGAAACAGATACGCAGTATTTT. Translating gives CASSSPGTSETDTQYF. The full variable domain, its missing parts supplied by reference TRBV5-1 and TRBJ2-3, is KAGVTQTPRYLIKTRGQQVTLSCSPISGHRSVSWYQQTPGQGLQFLFEYFSETQRNKGNFPGRFSGRQFSNSRSEMNVSTLELGDSALYLCASSSPGTSETDTQYFGPGTRLTVL.

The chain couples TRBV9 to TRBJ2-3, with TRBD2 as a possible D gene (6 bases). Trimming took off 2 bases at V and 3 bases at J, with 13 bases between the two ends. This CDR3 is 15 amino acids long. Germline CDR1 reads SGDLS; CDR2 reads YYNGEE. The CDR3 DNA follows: TGTGCCAGCAGCGTGCTCGGGAGAGGTACAGATACGCAGTATTTT. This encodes CASSVLGRGTDTQYF.

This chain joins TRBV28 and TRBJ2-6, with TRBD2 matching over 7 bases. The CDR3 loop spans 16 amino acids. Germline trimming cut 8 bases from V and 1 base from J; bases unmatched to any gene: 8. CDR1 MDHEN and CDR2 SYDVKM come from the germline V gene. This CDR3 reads CASQPRGVSGANVLTF. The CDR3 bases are TGTGCCAGCCAGCCCCGGGGGGTTTCTGGGGCCAACGTCCTGACTTTC.

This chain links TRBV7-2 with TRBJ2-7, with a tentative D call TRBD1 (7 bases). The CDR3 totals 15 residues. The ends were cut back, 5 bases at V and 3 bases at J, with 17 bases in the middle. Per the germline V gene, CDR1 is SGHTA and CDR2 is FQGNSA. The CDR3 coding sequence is TGTGCCAGCAGCCCCAGGGGGGATGCGATCTACGAGCAGTACTTC. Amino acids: CASSPRGDAIYEQYF.

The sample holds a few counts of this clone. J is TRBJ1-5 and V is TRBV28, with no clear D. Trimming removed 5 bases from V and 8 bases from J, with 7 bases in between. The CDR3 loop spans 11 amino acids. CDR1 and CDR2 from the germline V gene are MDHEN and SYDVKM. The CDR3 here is CASSPDKPQHF. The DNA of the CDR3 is TGTGCCAGCAGTCCTGACAAGCCCCAGCATTTT.

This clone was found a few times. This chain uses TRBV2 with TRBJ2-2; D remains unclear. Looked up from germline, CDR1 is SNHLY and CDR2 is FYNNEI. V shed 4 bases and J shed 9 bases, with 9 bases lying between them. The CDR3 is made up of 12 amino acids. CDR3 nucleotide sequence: TGTGCCAGCAGTGCTGGAGAATGGGAGCTGTTTTTT. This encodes CASSAGEWELFF.

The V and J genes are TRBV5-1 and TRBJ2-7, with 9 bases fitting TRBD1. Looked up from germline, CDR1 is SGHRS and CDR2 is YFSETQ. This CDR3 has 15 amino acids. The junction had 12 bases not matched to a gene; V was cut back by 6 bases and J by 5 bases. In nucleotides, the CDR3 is TGCGCCAGCACTTTTTCCGGGACAGGGTCCCACGAGCAGTACTTC. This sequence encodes CASTFSGTGSHEQYF.

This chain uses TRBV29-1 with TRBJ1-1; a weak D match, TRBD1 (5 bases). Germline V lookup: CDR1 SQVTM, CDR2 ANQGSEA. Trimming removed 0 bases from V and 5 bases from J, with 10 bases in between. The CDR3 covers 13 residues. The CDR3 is CSVEDQGGTEAFF. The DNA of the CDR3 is TGCAGCGTTGAAGATCAGGGAGGTACTGAAGCTTTCTTT.

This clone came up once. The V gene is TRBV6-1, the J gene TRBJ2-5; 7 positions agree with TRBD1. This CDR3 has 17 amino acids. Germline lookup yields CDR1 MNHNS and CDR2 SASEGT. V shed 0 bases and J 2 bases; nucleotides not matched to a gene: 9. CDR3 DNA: TGTGCCAGCAGTGAAGCCGAATTTAGGGGACAGCAAGAGACCCAGTACTTC. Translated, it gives CASSEAEFRGQQETQYF.

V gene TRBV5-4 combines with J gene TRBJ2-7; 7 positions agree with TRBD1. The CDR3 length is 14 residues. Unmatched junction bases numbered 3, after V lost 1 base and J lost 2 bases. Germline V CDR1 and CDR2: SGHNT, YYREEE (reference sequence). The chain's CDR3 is CASSLWDRAYEQYF. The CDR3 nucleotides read TGTGCCAGCAGCTTGTGGGACAGAGCCTACGAGCAGTACTTC. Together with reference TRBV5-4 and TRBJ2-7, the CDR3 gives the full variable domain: ETGVTQSPTHLIKTRGQQVTLRCSSQSGHNTVSWYQQALGQGPQFIFQYYREEENGRGNFPPRFSGLQFPNYSSELNVNALELDDSALYLCASSLWDRAYEQYFGPGTRLTVT.

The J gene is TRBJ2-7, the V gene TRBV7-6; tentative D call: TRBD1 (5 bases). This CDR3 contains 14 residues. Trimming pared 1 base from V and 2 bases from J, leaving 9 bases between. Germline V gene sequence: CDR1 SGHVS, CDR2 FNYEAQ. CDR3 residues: CASSLGQGTYEQYF. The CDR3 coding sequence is TGTGCCAGCAGCTTAGGGCAGGGTACCTACGAGCAGTACTTC.

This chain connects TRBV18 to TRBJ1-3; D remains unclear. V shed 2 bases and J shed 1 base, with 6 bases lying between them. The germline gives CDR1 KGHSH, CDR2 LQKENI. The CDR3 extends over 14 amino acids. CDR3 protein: CASSPTDSGNTIYF. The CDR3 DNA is TGTGCCAGCTCACCAACAGATTCTGGAAACACCATATATTTT.

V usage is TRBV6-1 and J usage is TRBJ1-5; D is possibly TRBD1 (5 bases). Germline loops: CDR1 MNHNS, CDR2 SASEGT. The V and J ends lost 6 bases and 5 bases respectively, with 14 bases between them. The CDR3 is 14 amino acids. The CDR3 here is CASSSRVRDQPQHF. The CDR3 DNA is TGTGCCAGCAGCAGCAGGGTAAGAGATCAGCCCCAGCATTTT.

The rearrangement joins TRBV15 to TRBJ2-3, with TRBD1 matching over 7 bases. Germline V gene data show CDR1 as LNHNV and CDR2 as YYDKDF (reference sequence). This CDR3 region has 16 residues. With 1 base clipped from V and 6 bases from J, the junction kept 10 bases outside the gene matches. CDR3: CATSRGETGPYDTQYF. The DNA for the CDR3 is TGTGCCACCAGCAGAGGAGAGACAGGGCCCTACGATACGCAGTATTTT.